This entry describes one T cell receptor (beta chain). Its antigen is unknown. The repertoire was sequenced with immunoSEQ multiplex PCR; TCRdb's copy has only in-frame clones and lacks some. This table holds 41,000 or so clones, over 60% found once. The source of the sample is a study of vaccination effects on CD4 cells after COVID-19. Study observations and caveats: Marked contraction was observed in infection-induced and vaccine-induced clones late after vaccination.

The CDR3 is 13 residues long. The V end was cut by 0 bases, the J end by 9 bases, with 10 bases between. Within the ViraFEST assay, antigen-specific CD4+ T cells underwent expansion with viral peptide pools prior to sequencing. It was after approximately 10 days of culture that CD4+ T cells were isolated. Having tested negative for nucleocapsid antibodies, the vaccine recipients showed no prior SARS-CoV-2 infection. Fresh IL-2-containing medium replaced half the medium on days 3 and 7. The V call is TRBV12-3 or TRBV12-4, the J call TRBJ2-3; no clear D gene. The source is a human donor who received a COVID-19 vaccine. This specimen was CD4+ T cells from PBMCs cultured with HCoV-NL63 spike peptides, taken before COVID-19 vaccination. CDR3 DNA sequence: TGTGCCAGCAGTTTAGCACGAGAGGCCACGCAGTATTTT. It specifies CASSLAREATQYF.